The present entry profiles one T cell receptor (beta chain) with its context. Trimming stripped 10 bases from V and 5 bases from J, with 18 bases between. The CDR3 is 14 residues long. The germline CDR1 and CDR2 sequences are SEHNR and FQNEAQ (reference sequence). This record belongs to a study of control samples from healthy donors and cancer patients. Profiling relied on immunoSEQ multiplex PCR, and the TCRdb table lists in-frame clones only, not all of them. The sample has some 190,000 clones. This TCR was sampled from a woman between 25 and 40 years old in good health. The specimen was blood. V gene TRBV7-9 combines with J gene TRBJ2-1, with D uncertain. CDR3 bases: TGTGCCATCTCCATCTCTGGGTCCCACAATGAGCAGTTCTTC. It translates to CAISISGSHNEQFF.